The 26 T cell receptor beta chains below were found in one sample sequenced in a study of T-cell reconstitution after alpha-beta-depleted transplantation in children. Unique molecular identifiers were built into the TCRbeta library. A single record per CDR3 protein comes from TCRdb applying MiXCR to the PCR reads. The sample lists hundreds of thousands of distinct CDR3 sequences; over 10% were seen once. The sequences come from PBMCs, mostly from graft donor cells, collected 360 days after TCRalphabeta/CD19-depleted stem cell transplant. Receptor source: a male patient younger than 18 who had a stem cell transplant for acute myeloid leukemia, so the T cells may come from the graft donor.

This clonotype was detected ten times or more. The chain uses TRBV7-3 and TRBJ2-3; 9 bases line up with TRBD2. The CDR3 runs 15 residues. Germline lookup yields CDR1 SGHTA and CDR2 FQGTGA. Trimming took 5 bases from V and 1 from J; bases not matched to a gene: 4. The CDR3 DNA reads TGTGCCAGCAGCCTTTGGACTAGCGGCACAGATACGCAGTATTTT. Its protein product is CASSLWTSGTDTQYF.

This clonotype was observed a handful of times. CDR3 protein: CASSFPGMEYEQYF. CDR3 in DNA: TGTGCCAGCAGCTTTCCGGGGATGGAGTACGAGCAGTACTTC. The chain uses TRBV5-6 and TRBJ2-7; possible D gene TRBD2, 5 bases. Germline loops: CDR1 SGHDT, CDR2 YYEEEE. The CDR3 totals 14 residues. The V gene lost 2 bases and the J gene lost 4 bases, with 13 bases spanning the gap.

This clonotype was counted only a few times. CDR3 amino acids: CASTTRPAPDTQYF. The CDR3 nucleotides read TGTGCCAGCACTACCCGCCCAGCCCCAGATACGCAGTATTTT. J is TRBJ2-3 and V is TRBV28; D is unresolved. This CDR3 contains 14 residues. V dropped 7 bases and J dropped 4 bases, with 15 bases sitting between them. In germline, CDR1 is MDHEN, CDR2 SYDVKM.

This clonotype turned up a few times. The chain employs TRBV28 and TRBJ1-2; D is perhaps TRBD1 (6 bases). Between the trimmed V and J ends, which lost 4 bases and 8 bases, there was a span of 17 bases. Per the germline V gene, CDR1 is MDHEN and CDR2 is SYDVKM. The length of the CDR3 is 14 residues. CDR3 DNA: TGTGCCAGCAGTTGGACAGTTAGGTTTCTGGGCTACACCTTC. Residues: CASSWTVRFLGYTF.

The CDR3 loop is CASRRSGSSYEQYF. As DNA, the CDR3 is TGTGCCAGCAGGCGCAGCGGGAGCTCCTACGAGCAGTACTTC. This chain connects TRBV7-3 to TRBJ2-7; TRBD2 agrees at 8 bases. V lost 6 bases and J lost 0; bases outside the gene matches: 4. Germline values: CDR1 SGHTA, CDR2 FQGTGA. The CDR3 is 14 residues long.

A few counts support this clonotype. V is TRBV4-3 and J is TRBJ2-7; D remains unclear. Germline CDR1 reads LGHNA; CDR2 reads YSLEER. This CDR3 is built from 14 residues. The V end was cut by 3 bases, the J end by 6 bases, with 15 bases between. The CDR3 reads CASSQGLRWSEQYF. CDR3 nucleotides: TGCGCCAGCAGCCAGGGCCTCCGGTGGAGCGAGCAGTACTTC.

The chain couples TRBV20-1 to TRBJ1-2, with no clear D. Germline values: CDR1 DFQATT, CDR2 SNEGSKA (reference sequence). V was cut by 0 bases and J by 4 bases, with 12 bases left in between. The CDR3 length is 14 residues. CDR3 in amino acids: CSARDAVRGYGYTF. The CDR3, as DNA: TGCAGTGCTAGAGATGCCGTACGGGGCTATGGCTACACCTTC.

This clonotype was counted many times. The chain has TRBV20-1 and TRBJ2-7; 9 bases agree with TRBD2. CDR1 and CDR2 from the germline V gene are DFQATT and SNEGSKA (reference sequence). J lost 0 bases, V lost 2 bases, and 8 bases had no gene match. The CDR3 has 16 amino acids. The CDR3 sequence: CSARPASGVSSYEQYF. DNA of the CDR3: TGCAGTGCTAGACCGGCTAGCGGGGTGAGCTCCTACGAGCAGTACTTC.

The CDR3 nucleotides are TGCGCCAGCAGGTTTGCGGACGGGGAGCTGTTTTTT. It yields the protein CASRFADGELFF. This rearrangement joins TRBV5-1 to TRBJ2-2; D unresolved. CDR1 is SGHRS and CDR2 is YFSETQ in the germline V gene. The V gene lost 5 bases and the J gene lost 7 bases, with 9 bases spanning the gap. The CDR3 loop spans 12 amino acids.

This clonotype showed up many times. This chain links TRBV20-1 with TRBJ2-7; D gene uncertain. V lost 3 bases and J 2 bases, leaving 11 bases between the germline ends. This CDR3 has 13 amino acids. Germline V gene lookup returns CDR1 DFQATT and CDR2 SNEGSKA (reference sequence). The CDR3 loop is CSASAPLPYEQYF. In DNA, the CDR3 is TGCAGTGCTAGCGCACCCCTTCCCTACGAGCAGTACTTC.

This clonotype was picked up a small number of times. The rearrangement joins TRBV29-1 to TRBJ2-7, with TRBD1 matching 7 bases. The CDR3 consists of 13 residues. Trimming cost V 4 bases and J 1 base; bases outside gene matches: 4. Germline CDR1 and CDR2: SQVTM and ANQGSEA. CDR3 DNA sequence: TGCAGCGTTGGATGGGACAGTTCCTACGAGCAGTACTTC. Translation: CSVGWDSSYEQYF.

This clonotype was seen more than once but under ten times. V gene TRBV20-1 combines with J gene TRBJ2-1; 8 bases fit TRBD2. Per the germline V gene, CDR1 is DFQATT and CDR2 is SNEGSKA (reference sequence). The CDR3 is 12 amino acids. The V and J ends lost 6 bases and 9 bases, in that order; junction bases with no gene match: 7. The CDR3 sequence is CSARRAGGEQFF. CDR3 coding DNA: TGCAGTGCCAGACGGGCGGGAGGTGAGCAGTTCTTC.

This clonotype showed up just once. The V call is TRBV7-6, the J call TRBJ1-3; D gene ambiguous. Germline CDR1 SGHVS, CDR2 FNYEAQ. The CDR3 runs 14 residues. The germline V and J ends were trimmed by 4 bases and 4 bases, with 11 bases remaining between them. The CDR3 bases are TGTGCCAGCAGCTCCGAGGGTTCCGGAAACACCATATATTTT. It is translated as CASSSEGSGNTIYF.

This clonotype was detected many times. The rearrangement uses TRBV7-9 and TRBJ2-3, with a weak D call TRBD2 (6 bases). V was trimmed by 6 bases and J by 2 bases, leaving 15 bases between them. Per germline, CDR1 SEHNR and CDR2 FQNEAQ (reference sequence). The CDR3 contains 15 residues. The DNA for the CDR3 is TGTGCCAGCAGGGAGGTTACGGGGGACACAGATACGCAGTATTTT. Protein sequence: CASREVTGDTDTQYF.

This rearrangement joins TRBV20-1 to TRBJ2-7; D gene uncertain. There are 12 residues in the CDR3. The ends were cut back, 6 bases at V and 0 bases at J, with 9 bases in the middle. Germline V gene data show CDR1 as DFQATT and CDR2 as SNEGSKA (reference sequence). Here the CDR3 DNA reads TGCAGTGCCTACCAGCCCTCCTACGAGCAGTACTTC. Translating gives CSAYQPSYEQYF.

This clonotype was recorded a few times. The chain has TRBV20-1 and TRBJ2-1; TRBD2 agrees at 7 bases. The CDR3 sequence is 14 residues long. Germline CDR1 is DFQATT and CDR2 is SNEGSKA (reference sequence). V was pared by 6 bases and J by 3 bases, with 8 bases of the junction left unmatched. The CDR3 spells CSAAGLTYYNEQFF. The CDR3 DNA follows: TGCAGTGCAGCGGGACTGACATACTACAATGAGCAGTTCTTC.

The chain is built from TRBV4-2 and TRBJ1-5, with 8 bases that match TRBD1. This CDR3 is 16 amino acids long. V lost 3 bases to trimming and J lost 9 bases; unmatched junction nucleotides: 13. Germline assignment: CDR1 LGHNA and CDR2 YNFKEQ. CDR3 protein: CASSQLQGGISRPQHF. In DNA form, the CDR3 reads TGTGCCAGCAGCCAGTTACAGGGGGGGATATCGAGGCCCCAGCATTTT.

The sample holds a few counts of this clonotype. J is TRBJ2-1 and V is TRBV7-4; 7 nucleotides align to TRBD2. The CDR3 extends over 15 amino acids. CDR1 and CDR2 from the germline V gene are SGHVT and SQSDAQ. The trim removed 0 bases at V and 3 bases at J, leaving 2 bases unmatched. The CDR3 nucleotides read TGTGCCAGCAGCTTAGCCGGGAGGCTCTACAATGAGCAGTTCTTC. This encodes CASSLAGRLYNEQFF. The full variable domain, rest sourced from reference TRBV7-4 and TRBJ2-1, is GAGVSQSPRYKVAKRGRDVALRCDSISGHVTLYWYRQTLGQGSEVLTYSQSDAQRDKSGRPSGRFSAERPERSVSTLKIQRTEQGDSAVYLCASSLAGRLYNEQFFGPGTRLTVL.

This clonotype was seen ten or more times. V gene TRBV6-2 or TRBV6-3 combines with J gene TRBJ2-1; 9 bases line up with TRBD2. With V trimmed by 3 bases and J by 3 bases, 9 bases remained unmatched. Germline CDR1 MNHEY, CDR2 SVGEGT. CDR3 length equals 17 residues. CDR3 coding DNA: TGTGCCAGCAGTTATCCCTTTCAGCGGGAGGTCTACAATGAGCAGTTCTTC. Amino acids: CASSYPFQREVYNEQFF.

This chain connects TRBV14 to TRBJ2-1; 8 nucleotides line up with TRBD1. V shed 4 bases, J shed 4 bases, and the junction held 12 bases outside the gene matches. This CDR3 has 17 residues. The germline CDR1 and CDR2 sequences are SGHDN and FVKESK. The CDR3 is CASSRRQGPSVYNEQFF. Written as DNA, the CDR3 is TGTGCCAGCAGCCGCCGACAGGGGCCCAGCGTATACAATGAGCAGTTCTTC. Full variable domain (missing parts from reference TRBV14 and TRBJ2-1): EAGVTQFPSHSVIEKGQTVTLRCDPISGHDNLYWYRRVMGKEIKFLLHFVKESKQDESGMPNNRFLAERTGGTYSTLKVQPAELEDSGVYFCASSRRQGPSVYNEQFFGPGTRLTVL.

This clonotype was recorded a few times. The V gene is TRBV5-1, the J gene TRBJ2-7, with a possible D match to TRBD2 (6 bases). Germline CDR1 is SGHRS and CDR2 is YFSETQ. Trimming shortened V by 4 bases and J by 3 bases, and 14 bases separated the two germline ends. The CDR3 totals 14 residues. The CDR3 bases are TGCGCCAGCAGCCAGCAGGGAGCGGGCTACGAGCAGTACTTC. Translation: CASSQQGAGYEQYF.

The chain recombines TRBV20-1 with TRBJ2-3; 8 bases agree with TRBD2. The germline CDR1 and CDR2 sequences are DFQATT and SNEGSKA (reference sequence). V lost 3 bases, J lost 0 bases, and 8 bases stayed unmatched. CDR3 length: 16 residues. The CDR3 nucleotides read TGCAGTGCTAGGGCTGAAGCGGGGGCTAGCACAGATACGCAGTATTTT. This encodes CSARAEAGASTDTQYF.

The table lists this clonotype with a few counts. The chain joins TRBV7-9 to TRBJ2-7; possible D gene TRBD2, 5 bases. The germline V gene has CDR1 SEHNR and CDR2 FQNEAQ (reference sequence). The CDR3 has 14 residues. Deletions cut 5 bases from V and 1 base from J, with 12 bases between. The CDR3 DNA reads TGTGCCAGCAGCGCTCCCGGGATATCCTACGAGCAGTACTTC. Amino acids: CASSAPGISYEQYF.

The rearrangement links TRBV7-3 to TRBJ1-2; no definite D call. The V end lost 0 bases, the J end lost 0 bases, and 11 bases lay between the germline ends. The CDR3 runs to 16 residues. Germline assignment: CDR1 SGHTA and CDR2 FQGTGA. The CDR3 here is CASSLTIRVSNYGYTF. CDR3 DNA sequence: TGTGCCAGCAGCTTAACGATTCGGGTTTCTAACTATGGCTACACCTTC. Using reference TRBV7-3 and TRBJ1-2 for the parts outside the CDR3, the full variable domain is GAGVSQTPSNKVTEKGKYVELRCDPISGHTALYWYRQSLGQGPEFLIYFQGTGAADDSGLPNDRFFAVRPEGSVSTLKIQRTERGDSAVYLCASSLTIRVSNYGYTFGSGTRLTVV.

The chain employs TRBV29-1 and TRBJ2-3; 7 bases are shared with TRBD2. The CDR3 is made up of 16 amino acids. Trimming at V came to 2 bases and at J to 0 bases, leaving 8 bases not matched to a gene. The germline CDR1 and CDR2 sequences are SQVTM and ANQGSEA. CDR3 in amino acids: CSVELGTTSSTDTQYF. The DNA of the CDR3 is TGCAGCGTTGAATTGGGGACTACTTCTAGCACAGATACGCAGTATTTT.

The chain couples TRBV7-6 to TRBJ1-2, with 8 positions matching TRBD1. Per the germline V gene, CDR1 is SGHVS and CDR2 is FNYEAQ. This CDR3 comprises 18 residues. The V segment lost 1 base and the J segment 0 bases; nucleotides outside the gene matches: 10. The CDR3 nucleotides are TGTGCCAGCAGCTTAGGTGGGCCAGGGGGCTTAGCTAACTATGGCTACACCTTC. Translation: CASSLGGPGGLANYGYTF. The complete variable domain, with remaining parts taken from reference TRBV7-6 and TRBJ1-2, reads GAGVSQSPRYKVTKRGQDVALRCDPISGHVSLYWYRQALGQGPEFLTYFNYEAQQDKSGLPNDRFSAERPEGSISTLTIQRTEQRDSAMYRCASSLGGPGGLANYGYTFGSGTRLTVV.